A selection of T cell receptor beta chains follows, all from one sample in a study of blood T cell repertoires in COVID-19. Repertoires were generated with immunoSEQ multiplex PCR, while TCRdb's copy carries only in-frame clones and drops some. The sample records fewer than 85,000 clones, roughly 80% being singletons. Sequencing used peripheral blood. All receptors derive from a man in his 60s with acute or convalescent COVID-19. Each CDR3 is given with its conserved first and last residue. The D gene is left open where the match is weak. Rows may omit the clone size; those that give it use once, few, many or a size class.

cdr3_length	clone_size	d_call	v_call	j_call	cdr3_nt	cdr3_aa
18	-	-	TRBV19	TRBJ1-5	TGTGCCAGTACCCACCGCGGAACCGGGACAACCTCGGGGCAGCCCCAGCATTTT	CASTHRGTGTTSGQPQHF
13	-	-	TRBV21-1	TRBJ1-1	TGTGCCAGCAGCAAAGGACGAGGGACAACCGCTTTCTTT	CASSKGRGTTAFF
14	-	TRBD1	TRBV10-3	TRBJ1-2	TGTGCCGCTTCCGGGACAGGAGCCTCTCATGGCTACACCTTC	CAASGTGASHGYTF
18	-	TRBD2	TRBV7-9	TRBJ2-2	TGTGCCAGCAGCTTAGGAGTTGGACTAGCGGGAGGGTCCGGGGAGCTGTTTTTT	CASSLGVGLAGGSGELFF
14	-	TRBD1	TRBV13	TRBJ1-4	TGTGCCAGCAGCTTAGACAGGGGAAGTGAAAAACTGTTTTTT	CASSLDRGSEKLFF
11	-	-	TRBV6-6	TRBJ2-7	TGTGCCAGCAACCTAGGGGGCGAGCAGTACTTC	CASNLGGEQYF
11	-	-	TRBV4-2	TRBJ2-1	TGTGCCAGCAGCCAAGCAGGGTGGGAGTTCTTC	CASSQAGWEFF
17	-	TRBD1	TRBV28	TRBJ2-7	TGTGCCAGCAGTTCTTCCGGGACAGGGGGCTCTAGCTACGAGCAGTACTTC	CASSSSGTGGSSYEQYF
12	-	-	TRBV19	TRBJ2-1	TGTGCCAGTAGTATCAGAGGCCATGAGCAGTTCTTC	CASSIRGHEQFF
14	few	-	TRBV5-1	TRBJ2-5	TGCGCCAGCAGCGCGGGACTCAGACGGGAGACCCAGTACTTC	CASSAGLRRETQYF
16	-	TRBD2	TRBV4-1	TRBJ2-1	TGCGCCAGCAGCCAAGTTTGGGCGGGGGGATATAATGAGCAGTTCTTC	CASSQVWAGGYNEQFF
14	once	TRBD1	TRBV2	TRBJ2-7	TGTGCCAGCAGTGAAGGCATACAGGGGTACGAGCAGTACTTC	CASSEGIQGYEQYF
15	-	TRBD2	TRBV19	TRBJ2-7	TGTGCCAGTAGGTGGGACGGGACTAGTATTTACGAGCAGTACTTC	CASRWDGTSIYEQYF
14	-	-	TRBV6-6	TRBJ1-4	TGTGCCAGCAGTTTCCCGACAAACAGGGAAAAACTGTTTTTT	CASSFPTNREKLFF
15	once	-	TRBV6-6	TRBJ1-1	TGTGCCAGTAAACCGAGTACAGACGGTTCCACTGAAGCTTTCTTT	CASKPSTDGSTEAFF
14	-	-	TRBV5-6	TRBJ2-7	TGTGCCAGCAGCTTGGCAGCGCTAAACTACGAGCAGTACTTC	CASSLAALNYEQYF
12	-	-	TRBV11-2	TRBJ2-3	TGTGCCAGCAGCTTTAGTGCAGATACGCAGTATTTT	CASSFSADTQYF
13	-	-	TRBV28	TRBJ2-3	TGTGCCAGCAGCCCGGAGGACAGCCAGACGCAGTATTTT	CASSPEDSQTQYF
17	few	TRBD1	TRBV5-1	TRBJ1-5	TGCGCCAGCAGCTGGCGGACAGGGATTTATAGCAATCAGCCCCAGCATTTT	CASSWRTGIYSNQPQHF
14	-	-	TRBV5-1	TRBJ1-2	TGCGCCAGCAGCCCATCGTCGGGGGAAGGTGGCTACACCTTC	CASSPSSGEGGYTF
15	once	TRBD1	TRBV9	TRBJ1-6	TGTGCCAGCAGCCCTCGGACAGGGATGGGGTCACCCCTCCACTTT	CASSPRTGMGSPLHF
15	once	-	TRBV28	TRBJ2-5	TGTGCCAGCAGTACTACTAACAGGGTCCAAGAGACCCAGTACTTC	CASSTTNRVQETQYF